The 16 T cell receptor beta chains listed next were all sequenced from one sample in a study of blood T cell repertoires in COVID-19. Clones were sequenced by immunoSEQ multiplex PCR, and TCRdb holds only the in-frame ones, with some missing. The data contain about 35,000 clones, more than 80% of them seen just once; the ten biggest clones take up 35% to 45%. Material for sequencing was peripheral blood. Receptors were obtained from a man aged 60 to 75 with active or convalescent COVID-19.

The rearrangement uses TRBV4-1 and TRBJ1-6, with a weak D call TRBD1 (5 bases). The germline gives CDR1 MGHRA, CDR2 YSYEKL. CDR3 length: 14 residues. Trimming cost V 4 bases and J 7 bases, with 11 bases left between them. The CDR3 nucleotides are TGCGCCAGCAGCCCCAATGGGGGGAATTCACCCCTCCACTTT. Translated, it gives CASSPNGGNSPLHF.

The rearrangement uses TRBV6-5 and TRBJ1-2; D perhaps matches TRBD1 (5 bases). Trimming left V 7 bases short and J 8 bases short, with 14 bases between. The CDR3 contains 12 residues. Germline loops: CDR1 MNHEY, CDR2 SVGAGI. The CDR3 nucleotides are TGTGCCAGCAACTCGGGACTAACGGGCTACACCTTC. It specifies CASNSGLTGYTF.

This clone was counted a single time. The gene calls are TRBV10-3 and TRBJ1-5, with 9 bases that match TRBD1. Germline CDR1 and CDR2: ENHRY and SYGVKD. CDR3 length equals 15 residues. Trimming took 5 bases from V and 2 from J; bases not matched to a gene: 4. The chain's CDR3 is CAISSTGGGNQPQHF. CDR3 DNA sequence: TGTGCCATCAGTTCAACAGGGGGCGGCAATCAGCCCCAGCATTTT.

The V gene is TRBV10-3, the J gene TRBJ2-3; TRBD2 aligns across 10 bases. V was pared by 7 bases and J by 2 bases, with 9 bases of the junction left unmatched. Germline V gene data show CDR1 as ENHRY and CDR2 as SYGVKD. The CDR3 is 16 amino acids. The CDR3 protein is CAIKASGRGSTDTQYF. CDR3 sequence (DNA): TGTGCCATCAAAGCTAGCGGGAGAGGTTCCACAGATACGCAGTATTTT.

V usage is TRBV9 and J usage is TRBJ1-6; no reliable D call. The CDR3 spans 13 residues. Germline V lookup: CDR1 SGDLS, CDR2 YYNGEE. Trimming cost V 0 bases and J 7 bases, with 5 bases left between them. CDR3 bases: TGTGCCAGCAGCGTAGTGGAGAATTCACCCCTCCACTTT. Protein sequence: CASSVVENSPLHF. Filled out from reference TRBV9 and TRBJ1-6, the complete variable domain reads DSGVTQTPKHLITATGQRVTLRCSPRSGDLSVYWYQQSLDQGLQFLIQYYNGEERAKGNILERFSAQQFPDLHSELNLSSLELGDSALYFCASSVVENSPLHFGNGTRLTVT.

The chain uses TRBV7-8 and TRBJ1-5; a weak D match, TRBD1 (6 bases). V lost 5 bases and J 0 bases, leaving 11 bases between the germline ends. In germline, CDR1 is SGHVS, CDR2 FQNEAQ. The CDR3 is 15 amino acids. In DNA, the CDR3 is TGTGCCAGCAGCCTCGGACAGAGTAGCAATCAGCCCCAGCATTTT. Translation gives CASSLGQSSNQPQHF.

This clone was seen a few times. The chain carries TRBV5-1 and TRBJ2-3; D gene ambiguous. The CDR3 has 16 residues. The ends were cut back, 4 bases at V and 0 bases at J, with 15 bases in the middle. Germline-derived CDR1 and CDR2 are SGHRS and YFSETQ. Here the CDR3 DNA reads TGCGCCAGCAGCAAAGATCCTAACTTTAGCACAGATACGCAGTATTTT. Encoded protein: CASSKDPNFSTDTQYF.

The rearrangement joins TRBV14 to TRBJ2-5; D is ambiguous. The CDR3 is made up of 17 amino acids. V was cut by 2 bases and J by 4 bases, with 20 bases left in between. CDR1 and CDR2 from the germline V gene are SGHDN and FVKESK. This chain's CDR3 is CASSQNPRFGSLETQYF. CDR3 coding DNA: TGTGCCAGCAGCCAAAACCCTCGTTTTGGCAGTTTAGAGACCCAGTACTTC.

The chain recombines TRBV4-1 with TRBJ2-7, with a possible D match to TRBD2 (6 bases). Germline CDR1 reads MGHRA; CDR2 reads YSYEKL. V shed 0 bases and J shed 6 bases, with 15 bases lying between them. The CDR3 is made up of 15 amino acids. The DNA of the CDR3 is TGCGCCAGCAGCCAAGATACTAGCAGCGCGACCGAGCAGTACGTC. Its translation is CASSQDTSSATEQYV.

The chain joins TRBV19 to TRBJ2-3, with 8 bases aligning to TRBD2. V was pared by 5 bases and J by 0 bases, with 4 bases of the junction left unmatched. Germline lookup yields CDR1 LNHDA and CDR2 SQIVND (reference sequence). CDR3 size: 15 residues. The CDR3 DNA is TGTGCCAGTAGTCTCGGGGGGGTCAGCACAGATACGCAGTATTTT. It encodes CASSLGGVSTDTQYF.

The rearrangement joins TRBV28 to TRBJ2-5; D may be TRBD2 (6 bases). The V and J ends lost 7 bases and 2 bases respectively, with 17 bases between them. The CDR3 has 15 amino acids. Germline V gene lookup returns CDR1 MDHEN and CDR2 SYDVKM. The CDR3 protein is CASTLAGLQQETQYF. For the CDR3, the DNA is TGTGCCAGCACGTTGGCGGGGCTACAGCAAGAGACCCAGTACTTC.

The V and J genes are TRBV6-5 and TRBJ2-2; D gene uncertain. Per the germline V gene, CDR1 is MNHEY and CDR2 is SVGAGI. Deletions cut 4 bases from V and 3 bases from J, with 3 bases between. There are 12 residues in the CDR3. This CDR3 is CASSFYTGELFF. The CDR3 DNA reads TGTGCCAGCAGTTTCTACACCGGGGAGCTGTTTTTT.

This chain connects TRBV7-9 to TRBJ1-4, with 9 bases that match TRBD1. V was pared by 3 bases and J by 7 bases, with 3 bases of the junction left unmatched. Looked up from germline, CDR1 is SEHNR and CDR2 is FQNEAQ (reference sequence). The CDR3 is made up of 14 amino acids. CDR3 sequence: CASSLAGQGEKLFF. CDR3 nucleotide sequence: TGTGCCAGCAGCTTGGCGGGACAGGGTGAAAAACTGTTTTTT.

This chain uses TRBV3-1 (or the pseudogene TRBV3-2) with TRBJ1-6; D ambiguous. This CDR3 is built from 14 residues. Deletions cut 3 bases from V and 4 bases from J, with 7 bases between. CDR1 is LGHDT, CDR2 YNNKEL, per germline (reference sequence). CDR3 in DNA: TGTGCCAGCAGCCAGCTCACTTATAATTCACCCCTCCACTTT. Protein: CASSQLTYNSPLHF.

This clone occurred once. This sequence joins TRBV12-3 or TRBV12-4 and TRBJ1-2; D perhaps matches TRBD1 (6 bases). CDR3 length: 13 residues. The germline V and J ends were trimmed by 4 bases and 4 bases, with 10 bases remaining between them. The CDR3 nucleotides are TGTGCCAGCAGTTGGGACAAGCTCTATGGCTACACCTTC. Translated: CASSWDKLYGYTF.

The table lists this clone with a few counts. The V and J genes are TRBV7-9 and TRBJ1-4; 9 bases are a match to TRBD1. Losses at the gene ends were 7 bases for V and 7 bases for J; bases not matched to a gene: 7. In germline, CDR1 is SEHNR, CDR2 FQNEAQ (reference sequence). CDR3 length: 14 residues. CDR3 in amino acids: CASTPGTGIEKLFF. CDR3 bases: TGTGCCAGCACGCCCGGGACAGGGATTGAAAAACTGTTTTTT.